This TCR beta chain was sequenced during a study of blood T cell repertoires in COVID-19. Study-level background: Acute-phase and convalescent COVID-19 samples originated in the United States, Italy and Spain.

The germline V gene has CDR1 SGHVS and CDR2 FQNEAQ. Trimming cost V 1 base and J 8 bases; bases outside gene matches: 8. The CDR3 length is 16 residues. Original data processing: Reference gene primer amplification yielded estimated nucleated cell counts. Generated by immunoSEQ multiplex PCR, the TCRdb table keeps only in-frame clones and is missing some. V and J calls and clone size follow that table, whereas D and trimming were derived from the DNA. The sample comprises about 150,000 clones, 90% of which are singletons, and 0.45% to 0.65% rests with the top ten. The origin of this receptor is a man aged 50-60 years with acute or convalescent COVID-19. Sequencing was done on a sample of peripheral blood. The chain employs TRBV7-8 and TRBJ2-4; TRBD2 agrees at 10 bases. The CDR3 protein is CASSLGPAGGQDIQYF. The CDR3 region has the DNA TGTGCCAGCAGCTTAGGTCCAGCGGGGGGGCAAGACATTCAGTACTTC.